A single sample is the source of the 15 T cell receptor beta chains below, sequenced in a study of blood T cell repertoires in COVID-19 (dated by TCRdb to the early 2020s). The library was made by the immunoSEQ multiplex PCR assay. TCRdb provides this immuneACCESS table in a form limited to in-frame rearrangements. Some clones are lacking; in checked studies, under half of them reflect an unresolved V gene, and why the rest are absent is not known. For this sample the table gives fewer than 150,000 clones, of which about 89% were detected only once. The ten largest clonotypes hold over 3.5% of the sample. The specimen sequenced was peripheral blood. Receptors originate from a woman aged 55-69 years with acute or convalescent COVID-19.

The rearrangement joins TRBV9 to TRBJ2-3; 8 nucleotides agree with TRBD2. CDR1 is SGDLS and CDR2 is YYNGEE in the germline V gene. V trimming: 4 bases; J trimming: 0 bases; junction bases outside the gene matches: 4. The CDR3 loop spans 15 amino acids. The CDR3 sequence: CASSISGTSTDTQYF. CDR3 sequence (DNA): TGTGCCAGCAGCATTAGCGGGACTAGCACAGATACGCAGTATTTT.

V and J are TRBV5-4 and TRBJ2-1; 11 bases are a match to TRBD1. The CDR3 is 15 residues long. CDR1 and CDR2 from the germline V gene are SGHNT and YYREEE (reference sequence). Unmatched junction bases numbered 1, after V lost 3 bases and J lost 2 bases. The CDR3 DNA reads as TGTGCCAGCAGCTGGGACAGGGGGACCTACAATGAGCAGTTCTTC. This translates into CASSWDRGTYNEQFF. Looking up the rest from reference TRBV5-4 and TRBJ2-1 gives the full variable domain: ETGVTQSPTHLIKTRGQQVTLRCSSQSGHNTVSWYQQALGQGPQFIFQYYREEENGRGNFPPRFSGLQFPNYSSELNVNALELDDSALYLCASSWDRGTYNEQFFGPGTRLTVL.

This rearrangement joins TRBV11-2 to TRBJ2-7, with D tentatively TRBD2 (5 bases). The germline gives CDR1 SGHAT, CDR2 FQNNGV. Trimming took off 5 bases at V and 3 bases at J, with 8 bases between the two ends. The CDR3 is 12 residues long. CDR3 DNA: TGTGCCAGCAGCACAACTAGCTACGAGCAGTACTTC. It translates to CASSTTSYEQYF.

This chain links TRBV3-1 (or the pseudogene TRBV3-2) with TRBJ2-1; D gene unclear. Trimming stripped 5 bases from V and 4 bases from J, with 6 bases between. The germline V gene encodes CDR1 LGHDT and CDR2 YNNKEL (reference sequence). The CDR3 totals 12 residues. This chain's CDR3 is CASSTIYNEQFF. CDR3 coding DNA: TGTGCCAGCAGCACTATTTACAATGAGCAGTTCTTC.

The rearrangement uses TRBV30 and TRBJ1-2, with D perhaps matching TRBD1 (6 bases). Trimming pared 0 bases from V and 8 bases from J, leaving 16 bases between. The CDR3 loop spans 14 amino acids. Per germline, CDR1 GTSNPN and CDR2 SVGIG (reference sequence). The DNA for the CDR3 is TGTGCCTGGAGTGTACAGGGCCGAGGAGAGGGCTACACCTTC. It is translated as CAWSVQGRGEGYTF. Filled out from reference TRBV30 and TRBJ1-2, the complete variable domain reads SQTIHQWPATLVQPVGSPLSLECTVEGTSNPNLYWYRQAAGRGLQLLFYSVGIGQISSEVPQNLSASRPQDRQFILSSKKLLLSDSGFYLCAWSVQGRGEGYTFGSGTRLTVV.

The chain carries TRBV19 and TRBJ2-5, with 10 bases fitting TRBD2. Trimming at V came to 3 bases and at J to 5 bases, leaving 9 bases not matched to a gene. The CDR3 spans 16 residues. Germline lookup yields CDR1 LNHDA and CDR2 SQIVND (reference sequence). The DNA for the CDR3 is TGTGCCAGTAGTATGGGGGTGCTAGCGGGAGAGGAGACCCAGTACTTC. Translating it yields CASSMGVLAGEETQYF.

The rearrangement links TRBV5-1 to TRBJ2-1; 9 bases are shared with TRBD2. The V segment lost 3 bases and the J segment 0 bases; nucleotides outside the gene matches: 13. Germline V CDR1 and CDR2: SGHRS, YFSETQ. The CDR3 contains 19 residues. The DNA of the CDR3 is TGCGCCAGCAGCTCGGGCGGGAGGGCCGCCCAAAGCTCCTACAATGAGCAGTTCTTC. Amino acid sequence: CASSSGGRAAQSSYNEQFF. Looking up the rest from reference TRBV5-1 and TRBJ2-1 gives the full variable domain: KAGVTQTPRYLIKTRGQQVTLSCSPISGHRSVSWYQQTPGQGLQFLFEYFSETQRNKGNFPGRFSGRQFSNSRSEMNVSTLELGDSALYLCASSSGGRAAQSSYNEQFFGPGTRLTVL.

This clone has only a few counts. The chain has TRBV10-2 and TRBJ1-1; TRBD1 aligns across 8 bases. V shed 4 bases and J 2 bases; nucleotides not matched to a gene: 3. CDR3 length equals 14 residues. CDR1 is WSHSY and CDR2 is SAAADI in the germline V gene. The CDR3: CASSGDRQNTEAFF. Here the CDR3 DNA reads TGCGCCAGCAGTGGGGACAGGCAAAACACTGAAGCTTTCTTT.

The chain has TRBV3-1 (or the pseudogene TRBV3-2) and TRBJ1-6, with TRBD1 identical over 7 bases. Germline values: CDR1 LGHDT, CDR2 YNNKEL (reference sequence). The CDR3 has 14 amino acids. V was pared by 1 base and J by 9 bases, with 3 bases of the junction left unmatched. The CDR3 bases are TGTGCCAGCAGCCAAGGGGACAGATTTTCACCCCTCCACTTT. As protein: CASSQGDRFSPLHF.

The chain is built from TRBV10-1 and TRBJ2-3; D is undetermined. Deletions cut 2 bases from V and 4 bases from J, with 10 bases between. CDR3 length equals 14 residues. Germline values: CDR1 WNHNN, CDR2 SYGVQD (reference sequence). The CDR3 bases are TGCGCCAGCAGTGAGGTCCCAGGTTCAGATACGCAGTATTTT. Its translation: CASSEVPGSDTQYF.

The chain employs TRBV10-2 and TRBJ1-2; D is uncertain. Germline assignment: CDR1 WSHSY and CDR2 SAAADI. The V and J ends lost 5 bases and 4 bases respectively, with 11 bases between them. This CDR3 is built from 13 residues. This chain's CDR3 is CASSPEGSYGYTF. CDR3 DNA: TGCGCCAGCAGTCCAGAAGGGAGCTATGGCTACACCTTC.

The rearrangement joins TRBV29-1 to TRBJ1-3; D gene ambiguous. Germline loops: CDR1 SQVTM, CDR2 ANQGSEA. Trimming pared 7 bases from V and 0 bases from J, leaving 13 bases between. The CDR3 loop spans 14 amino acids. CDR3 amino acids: CSATEGSSGNTIYF. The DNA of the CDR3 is TGCAGCGCCACAGAGGGAAGCTCTGGAAACACCATATATTTT. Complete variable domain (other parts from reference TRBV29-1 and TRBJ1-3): SAVISQKPSRDICQRGTSLTIQCQVDSQVTMMFWYRQQPGQSLTLIATANQGSEATYESGFVIDKFPISRPNLTFSTLTVSNMSPEDSSIYLCSATEGSSGNTIYFGEGSWLTVV.

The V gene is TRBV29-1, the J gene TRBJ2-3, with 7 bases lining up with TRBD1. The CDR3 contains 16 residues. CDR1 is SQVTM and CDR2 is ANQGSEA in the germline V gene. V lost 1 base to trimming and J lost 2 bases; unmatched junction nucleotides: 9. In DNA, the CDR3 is TGCAGCGTTGAAGGGCGCCGGGACAGCTCCACAGATACGCAGTATTTT. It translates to CSVEGRRDSSTDTQYF.

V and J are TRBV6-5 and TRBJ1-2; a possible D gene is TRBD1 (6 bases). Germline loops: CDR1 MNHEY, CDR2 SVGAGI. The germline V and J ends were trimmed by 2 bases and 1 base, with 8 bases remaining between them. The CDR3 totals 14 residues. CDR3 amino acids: CASSYEGGNYGYTF. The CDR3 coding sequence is TGTGCCAGCAGTTACGAAGGGGGTAACTATGGCTACACCTTC.

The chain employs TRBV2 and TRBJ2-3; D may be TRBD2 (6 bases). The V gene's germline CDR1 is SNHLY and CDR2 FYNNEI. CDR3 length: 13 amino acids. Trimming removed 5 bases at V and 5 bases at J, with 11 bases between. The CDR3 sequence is CASSRTMVDTQYF. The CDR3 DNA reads TGTGCCAGCAGTCGGACTATGGTAGATACGCAGTATTTT.